This T cell receptor (beta chain) originates from a study of blood T cells in healthy people across ages. The study, taken as a whole, reports: TCR beta diversity was tightly associated with the proportion of naive T cells. In older individuals, TCR beta diversity per million T cells was lower, falling roughly linearly with age.

This clonotype was counted between two and nine times. The antigen remains undetermined. Germline V CDR1 and CDR2: MNHEY, SVGAGI. The CDR3 is made up of 13 amino acids. V was clipped by 4 bases and J by 2 bases, with 6 bases between them. A second PCR, run for roughly 7 to 11 cycles, used a sample-barcoded 5' primer plus a J-beta primer mix. TCRdb reanalysed the 5' RACE reads using MiXCR and keeps one entry per CDR3 protein. This sample has approximately 2,000,000 distinct CDR3 sequences; about two fifths occur once, and the top ten carry roughly 23%. Sequencing was performed on blood. V gene TRBV6-5 combines with J gene TRBJ1-3, with unresolved D. The TCR originated in a human donor in good health. The chain's CDR3 is CASSFRTGNTIYF. CDR3 sequence (DNA): TGTGCCAGCAGTTTCAGGACTGGAAACACCATATATTTT.